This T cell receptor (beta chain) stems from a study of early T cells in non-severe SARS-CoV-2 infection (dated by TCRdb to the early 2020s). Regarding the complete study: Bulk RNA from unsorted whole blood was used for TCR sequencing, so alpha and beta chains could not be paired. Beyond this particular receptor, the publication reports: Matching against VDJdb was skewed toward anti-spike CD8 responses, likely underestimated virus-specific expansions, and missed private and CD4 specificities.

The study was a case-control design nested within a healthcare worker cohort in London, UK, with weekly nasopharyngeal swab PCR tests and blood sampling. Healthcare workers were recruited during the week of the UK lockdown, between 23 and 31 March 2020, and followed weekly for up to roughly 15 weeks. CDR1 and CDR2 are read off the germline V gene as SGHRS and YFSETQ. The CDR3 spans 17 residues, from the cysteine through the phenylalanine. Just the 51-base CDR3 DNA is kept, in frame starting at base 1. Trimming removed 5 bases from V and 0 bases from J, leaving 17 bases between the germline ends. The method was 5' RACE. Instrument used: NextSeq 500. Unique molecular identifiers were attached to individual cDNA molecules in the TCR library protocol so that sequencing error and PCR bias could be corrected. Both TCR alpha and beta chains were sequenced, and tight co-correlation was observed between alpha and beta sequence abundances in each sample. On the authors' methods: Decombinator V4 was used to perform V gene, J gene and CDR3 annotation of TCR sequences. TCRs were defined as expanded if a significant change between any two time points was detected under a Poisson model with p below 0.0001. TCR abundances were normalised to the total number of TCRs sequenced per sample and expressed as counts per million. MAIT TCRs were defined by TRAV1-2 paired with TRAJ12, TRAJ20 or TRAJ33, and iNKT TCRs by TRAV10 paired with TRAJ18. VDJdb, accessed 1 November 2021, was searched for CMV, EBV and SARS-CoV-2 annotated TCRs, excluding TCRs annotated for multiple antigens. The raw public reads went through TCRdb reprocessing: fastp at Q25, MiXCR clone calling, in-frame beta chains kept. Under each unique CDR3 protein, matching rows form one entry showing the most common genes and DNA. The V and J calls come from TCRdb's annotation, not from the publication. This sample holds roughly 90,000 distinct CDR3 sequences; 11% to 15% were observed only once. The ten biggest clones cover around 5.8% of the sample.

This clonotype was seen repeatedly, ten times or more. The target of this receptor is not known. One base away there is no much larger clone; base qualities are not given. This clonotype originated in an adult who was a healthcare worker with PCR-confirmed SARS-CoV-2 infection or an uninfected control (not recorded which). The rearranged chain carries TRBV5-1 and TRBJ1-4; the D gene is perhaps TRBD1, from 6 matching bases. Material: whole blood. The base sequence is TGCGCCAGCAGTCCACAGGGATCTAAAGCAACTAATGAAAAACTGTTTTTT. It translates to CASSPQGSKATNEKLFF.